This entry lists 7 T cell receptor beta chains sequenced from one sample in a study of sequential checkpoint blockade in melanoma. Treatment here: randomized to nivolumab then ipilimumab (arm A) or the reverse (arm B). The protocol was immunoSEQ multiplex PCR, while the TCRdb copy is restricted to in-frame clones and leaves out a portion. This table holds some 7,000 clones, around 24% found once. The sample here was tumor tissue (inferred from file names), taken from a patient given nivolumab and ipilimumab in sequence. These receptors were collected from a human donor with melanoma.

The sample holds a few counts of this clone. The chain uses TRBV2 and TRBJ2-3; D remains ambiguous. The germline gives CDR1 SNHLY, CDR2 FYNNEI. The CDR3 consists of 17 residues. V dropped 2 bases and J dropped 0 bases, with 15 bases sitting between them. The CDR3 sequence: CASSEIFLFTSTDTQYF. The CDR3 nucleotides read TGTGCCAGCAGTGAAATTTTCTTGTTTACTAGCACAGATACGCAGTATTTT.

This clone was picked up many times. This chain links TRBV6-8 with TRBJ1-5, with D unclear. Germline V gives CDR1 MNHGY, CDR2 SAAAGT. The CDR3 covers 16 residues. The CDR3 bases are TGTGCATCCACTGGTATATTCGGGATCAGCAATCAGCCCCAGCATTTT. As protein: CASTGIFGISNQPQHF.

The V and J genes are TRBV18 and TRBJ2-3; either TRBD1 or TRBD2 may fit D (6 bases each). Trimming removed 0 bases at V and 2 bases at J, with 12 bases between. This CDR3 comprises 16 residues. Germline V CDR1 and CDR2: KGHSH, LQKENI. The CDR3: CASSPPGGLVTDTQYF. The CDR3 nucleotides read TGTGCCAGCTCACCACCAGGGGGGCTTGTCACAGATACGCAGTATTTT.

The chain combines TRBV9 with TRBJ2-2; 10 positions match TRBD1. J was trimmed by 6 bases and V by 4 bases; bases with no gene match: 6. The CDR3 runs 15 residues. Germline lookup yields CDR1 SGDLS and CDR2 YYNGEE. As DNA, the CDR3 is TGTGCCAGCAGCACGGACAGGGGGTCGGCCGGGGAGCTGTTTTTT. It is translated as CASSTDRGSAGELFF. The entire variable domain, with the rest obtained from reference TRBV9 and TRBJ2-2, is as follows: DSGVTQTPKHLITATGQRVTLRCSPRSGDLSVYWYQQSLDQGLQFLIQYYNGEERAKGNILERFSAQQFPDLHSELNLSSLELGDSALYFCASSTDRGSAGELFFGEGSRLTVL.

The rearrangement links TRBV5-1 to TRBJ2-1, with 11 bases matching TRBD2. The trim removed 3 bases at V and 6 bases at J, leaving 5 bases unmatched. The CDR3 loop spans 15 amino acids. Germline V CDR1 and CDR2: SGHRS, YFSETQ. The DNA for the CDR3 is TGCGCCAGCAGCTGGGCCGGGACTAGCGGCAATGAGCAGTTCTTC. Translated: CASSWAGTSGNEQFF.

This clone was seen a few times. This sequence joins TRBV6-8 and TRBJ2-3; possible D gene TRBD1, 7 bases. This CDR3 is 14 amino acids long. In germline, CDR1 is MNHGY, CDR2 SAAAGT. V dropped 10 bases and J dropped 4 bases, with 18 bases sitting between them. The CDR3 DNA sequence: TGTGCCATCAACAGGGGCAGGGGGGCAGATACGCAGTATTTT. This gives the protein CAINRGRGADTQYF.

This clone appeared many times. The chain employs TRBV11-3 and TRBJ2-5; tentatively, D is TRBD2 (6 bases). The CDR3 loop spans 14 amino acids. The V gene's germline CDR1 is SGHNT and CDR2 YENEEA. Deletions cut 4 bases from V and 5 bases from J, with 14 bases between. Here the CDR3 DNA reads TGTGCCAGCAGCTCGCACGGGGGTGGGGAGACCCAGTACTTC. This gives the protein CASSSHGGGETQYF.